Below are 11 T cell receptor beta chains sequenced from a single sample in a study of T-cell reconstitution after alpha-beta-depleted transplantation in children. Researchers prepared the TCRbeta library using unique molecular identifiers, the study reports. TCRdb re-called the PCR reads through MiXCR, storing one row per CDR3 protein. The repertoire holds 400,000 to 450,000 distinct CDR3 sequences, with over 40% as singletons. The sequencing here drew on PBMCs, taken before TCRalphabeta/CD19-depleted stem cell transplant. The receptors shown here come from a girl aged 2 to 10 with aplastic anemia, due to receive a stem cell transplant.

In its sample, this clonotype was seen many times. J is TRBJ1-2 and V is TRBV5-1, with D possibly TRBD1 on 6 matching bases. Germline lookup yields CDR1 SGHRS and CDR2 YFSETQ. The ends were cut back, 0 bases at V and 2 bases at J, with 8 bases in the middle. The length of the CDR3 is 14 residues. The CDR3 sequence is CASSLEGDNYGYTF. For the CDR3, the DNA is TGCGCCAGCAGCTTGGAGGGGGACAACTATGGCTACACCTTC.

V is TRBV5-1 and J is TRBJ2-7, with D perhaps given as TRBD1 or TRBD2 (5 bases each). Germline CDR1 SGHRS, CDR2 YFSETQ. The CDR3 runs 15 residues. With 4 bases removed from V and 4 bases from J, the gap between germline ends came to 18 bases. The CDR3: CASSIIGGEDYEQYF. In DNA, the CDR3 is TGCGCCAGCAGCATCATTGGGGGAGAGGATTACGAGCAGTACTTC.

The chain combines TRBV20-1 with TRBJ1-6; D remains unclear. Trimming pared 5 bases from V and 0 bases from J, leaving 20 bases between. The CDR3 is made up of 18 amino acids. CDR1 and CDR2 (germline): DFQATT, SNEGSKA (reference sequence). The CDR3 sequence is CSASELGRWSSYNSPLHF. DNA of the CDR3: TGCAGTGCTTCTGAACTAGGACGGTGGAGCTCCTATAATTCACCCCTCCACTTT.

This clonotype was seen at least ten times. The chain combines TRBV12-3 or TRBV12-4 with TRBJ2-7; no reliable D call. The CDR3 is 15 amino acids. Trimming shortened V by 1 base and J by 3 bases, and 13 bases separated the two germline ends. The CDR3 DNA reads as TGTGCCAGCAGTTTAGATGGTCTCCGATACTACGAGCAGTACTTC. It specifies CASSLDGLRYYEQYF.

This chain joins TRBV20-1 and TRBJ2-7; a possible D gene is TRBD1 (6 bases). From germline, CDR1 is DFQATT and CDR2 SNEGSKA (reference sequence). Trimming shortened V by 6 bases and J by 7 bases, and 16 bases separated the two germline ends. This CDR3 is built from 12 residues. The CDR3 loop reads CSASTGMGEQYF. The CDR3 nucleotides are TGCAGTGCGAGCACAGGGATGGGGGAGCAGTACTTC.

This clonotype was counted between two and nine times. The V and J genes are TRBV5-1 and TRBJ2-1; D ambiguous. The V and J ends lost 4 bases and 8 bases respectively, with 16 bases between them. The CDR3 totals 14 residues. Germline CDR1 SGHRS, CDR2 YFSETQ. This CDR3 reads CASSGVFGGDEQFF. The CDR3 DNA sequence: TGCGCCAGCAGCGGAGTTTTTGGTGGCGATGAGCAGTTCTTC.

The chain employs TRBV15 and TRBJ2-3; D is uncertain. The CDR3 has 14 amino acids. The V end was cut by 1 base, the J end by 1 base, with 6 bases between. The germline V gene has CDR1 LNHNV and CDR2 YYDKDF (reference sequence). In nucleotides, the CDR3 is TGTGCCACCAGCAGAGGTCGGGGCACAGATACGCAGTATTTT. The encoded protein is CATSRGRGTDTQYF. Drawing the rest from reference TRBV15 and TRBJ2-3, the complete variable domain is DAMVIQNPRYQVTQFGKPVTLSCSQTLNHNVMYWYQQKSSQAPKLLFHYYDKDFNNEADTPDNFQSRRPNTSFCFLDIRSPGLGDTAMYLCATSRGRGTDTQYFGPGTRLTVL.

This clonotype was observed at least ten times. The chain is built from TRBV9 and TRBJ2-2; tentative D call: TRBD1 (5 bases). With 2 bases removed from V and 2 bases from J, the gap between germline ends came to 10 bases. The CDR3 length is 15 residues. The germline gives CDR1 SGDLS, CDR2 YYNGEE. The CDR3 nucleotides read TGTGCCAGCAGCGTCGGCAGGGTAAACACCGGGGAGCTGTTTTTT. Its protein is CASSVGRVNTGELFF.

This clonotype was detected ten times or more. The junction departs from germline at one end; a sequencing error may be responsible. This sequence joins TRBV12-3 or TRBV12-4 and TRBJ2-2; 8 bases align to TRBD2. The CDR3 covers 13 residues. CDR3 sequence reads: CASSLAGTGELFF. CDR3 nucleotide sequence: TGTGCCAGCAGTCTAGCGGGCACCGGGGAGCTGTTTTTT.

The rearrangement uses TRBV5-1 and TRBJ1-6; D gene uncertain. Germline V gene lookup returns CDR1 SGHRS and CDR2 YFSETQ. Trimming stripped 3 bases from V and 7 bases from J, with 8 bases between. CDR3 length equals 13 residues. This CDR3 is CASSSSENSPLHF. As DNA, the CDR3 is TGCGCCAGCAGCTCCTCAGAGAATTCACCCCTCCACTTT.

This rearrangement joins TRBV10-3 to TRBJ2-2, with a possible D match to TRBD2 (5 bases). The CDR3 has 12 amino acids. Germline CDR1 and CDR2: ENHRY and SYGVKD. V was trimmed by 8 bases and J by 2 bases, leaving 6 bases between them. CDR3 amino acids: CAIGGNTGELFF. CDR3 bases: TGTGCCATCGGAGGCAACACCGGGGAGCTGTTTTTT.